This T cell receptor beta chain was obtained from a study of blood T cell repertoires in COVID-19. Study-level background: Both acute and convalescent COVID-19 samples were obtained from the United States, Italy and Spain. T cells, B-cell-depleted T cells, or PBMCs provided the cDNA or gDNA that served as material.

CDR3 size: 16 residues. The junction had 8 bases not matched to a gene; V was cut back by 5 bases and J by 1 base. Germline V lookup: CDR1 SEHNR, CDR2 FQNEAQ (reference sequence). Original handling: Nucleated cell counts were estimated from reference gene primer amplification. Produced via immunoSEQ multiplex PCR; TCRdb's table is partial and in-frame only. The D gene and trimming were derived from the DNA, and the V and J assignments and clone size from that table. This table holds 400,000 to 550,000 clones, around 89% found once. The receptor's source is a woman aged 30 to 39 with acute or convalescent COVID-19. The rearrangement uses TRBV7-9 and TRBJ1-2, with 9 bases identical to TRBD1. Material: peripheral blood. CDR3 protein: CASSRTGDTLNYGYTF. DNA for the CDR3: TGTGCCAGCAGCCGGACAGGGGACACTCTTAACTATGGCTACACCTTC.